This T cell receptor (beta chain) was obtained from a study of Ad26.COV2.S vaccination and SARS-CoV-2 variants. Indicated treatment: roughly 20 received Ad26.COV2.S at low or high dose, single or two shots; 5 received placebo; per-sample allocation not given. Samples analyzed were those drawn on day 63 after the first vaccine or placebo injection. This clone has only one observation. Its antigen is unknown. Study-wide results and caveats: Reportedly, spike-specific CD8+ and CD4+ T cell responses achieved substantial breadth once vaccination had taken place. Vaccine and placebo groups showed comparable non-spike TCR breadth.

Some clones are missing from TCRdb's copy, which holds only in-frame ones; the method was immunoSEQ multiplex PCR. The top ten clones hold 9% to 15% of a sample with 430,000 or so clones, 75% to 95% of them seen once. The V end was cut by 3 bases, the J end by 0 bases, with 12 bases between. This CDR3 contains 16 residues. Germline V gives CDR1 KGHSH, CDR2 LQKENI. This material consisted of peripheral blood, taken in a trial of Ad26.COV2.S vaccine versus placebo. V and J are TRBV18 and TRBJ2-1; no firm D call. The TCR sequence derives from a person aged 18-65 years who received the Ad26.COV2.S COVID-19 vaccine or a placebo. CDR3 nucleotide sequence: TGTGCCAGCTCACCCCCGTTGGCTAGCTCCTACAATGAGCAGTTCTTC. This codes for CASSPPLASSYNEQFF.